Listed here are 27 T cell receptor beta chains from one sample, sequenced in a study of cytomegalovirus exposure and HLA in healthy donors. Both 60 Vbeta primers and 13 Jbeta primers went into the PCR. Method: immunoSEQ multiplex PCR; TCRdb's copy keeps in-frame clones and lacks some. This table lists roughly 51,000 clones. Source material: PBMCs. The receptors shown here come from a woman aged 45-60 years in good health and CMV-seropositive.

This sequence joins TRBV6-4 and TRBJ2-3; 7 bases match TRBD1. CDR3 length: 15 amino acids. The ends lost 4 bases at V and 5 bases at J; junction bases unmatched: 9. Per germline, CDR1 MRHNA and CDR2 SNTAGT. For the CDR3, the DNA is TGTGCCAGCAGTGTTGGTGAGGGGGCGGGAGATACGCAGTATTTT. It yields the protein CASSVGEGAGDTQYF.

As DNA, the CDR3 is TGTGCCAGCAGCTTAGTGGTCGGGACACCCAATGAGCAGTTCTTC. Translating it yields CASSLVVGTPNEQFF. The J gene is TRBJ2-1, the V gene TRBV7-8; tentatively, D is TRBD1 (6 bases). Trimming shortened V by 1 base and J by 6 bases, and 13 bases separated the two germline ends. Germline assignment: CDR1 SGHVS and CDR2 FQNEAQ. The CDR3 is 15 amino acids.

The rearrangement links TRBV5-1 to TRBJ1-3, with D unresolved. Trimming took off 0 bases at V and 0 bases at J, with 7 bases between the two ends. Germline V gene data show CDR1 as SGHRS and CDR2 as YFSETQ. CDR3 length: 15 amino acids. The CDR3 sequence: CASSLDGTSGNTIYF. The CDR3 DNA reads TGCGCCAGCAGCTTGGACGGTACCTCTGGAAACACCATATATTTT.

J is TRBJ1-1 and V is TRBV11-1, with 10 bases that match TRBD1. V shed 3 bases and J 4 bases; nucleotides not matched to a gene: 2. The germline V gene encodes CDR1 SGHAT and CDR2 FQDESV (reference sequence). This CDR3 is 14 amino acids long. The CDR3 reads CASSLDRGATEAFF. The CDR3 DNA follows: TGTGCCAGCAGCTTGGACAGGGGGGCCACTGAAGCTTTCTTT.

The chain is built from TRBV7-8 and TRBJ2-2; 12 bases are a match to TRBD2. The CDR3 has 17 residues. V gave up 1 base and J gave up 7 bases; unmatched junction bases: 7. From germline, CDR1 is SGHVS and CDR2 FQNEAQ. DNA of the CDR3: TGTGCCAGCAGCTTAGAGAAGACTAGCGGGGGTGACGGGGAGCTGTTTTTT. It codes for CASSLEKTSGGDGELFF.

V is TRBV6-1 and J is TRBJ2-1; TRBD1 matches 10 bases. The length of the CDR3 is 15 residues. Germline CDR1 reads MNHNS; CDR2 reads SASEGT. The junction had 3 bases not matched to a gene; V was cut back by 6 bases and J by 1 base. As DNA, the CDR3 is TGTGCCAGCAGGGAGGACAGGGGGTCCTACAATGAGCAGTTCTTC. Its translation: CASREDRGSYNEQFF.

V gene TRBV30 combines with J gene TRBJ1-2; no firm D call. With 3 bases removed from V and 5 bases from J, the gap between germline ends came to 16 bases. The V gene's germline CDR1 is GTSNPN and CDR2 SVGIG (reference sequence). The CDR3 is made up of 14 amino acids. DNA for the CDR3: TGTGCCTGGAGCCCCCCTACCCTAGGTTATGGCTACACCTTC. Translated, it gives CAWSPPTLGYGYTF.

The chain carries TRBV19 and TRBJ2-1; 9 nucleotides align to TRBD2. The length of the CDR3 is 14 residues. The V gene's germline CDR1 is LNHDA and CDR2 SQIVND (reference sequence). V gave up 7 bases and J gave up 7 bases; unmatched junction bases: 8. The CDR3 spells CASNHLAGYNEQFF. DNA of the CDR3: TGTGCCAGTAACCACCTAGCGGGGTATAATGAGCAGTTCTTC.

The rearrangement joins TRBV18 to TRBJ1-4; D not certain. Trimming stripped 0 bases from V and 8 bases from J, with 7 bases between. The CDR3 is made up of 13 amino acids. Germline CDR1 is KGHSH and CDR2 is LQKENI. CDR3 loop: CASSPPPGEKLFF. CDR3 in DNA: TGTGCCAGCTCACCACCCCCGGGGGAAAAACTGTTTTTT.

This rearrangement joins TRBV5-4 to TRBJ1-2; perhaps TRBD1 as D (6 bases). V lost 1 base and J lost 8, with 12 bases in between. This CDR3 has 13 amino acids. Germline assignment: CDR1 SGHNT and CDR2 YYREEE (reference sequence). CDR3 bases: TGTGCCAGCAGCTTGACAGGGCGGTACGGCTACACCTTC. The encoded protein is CASSLTGRYGYTF.

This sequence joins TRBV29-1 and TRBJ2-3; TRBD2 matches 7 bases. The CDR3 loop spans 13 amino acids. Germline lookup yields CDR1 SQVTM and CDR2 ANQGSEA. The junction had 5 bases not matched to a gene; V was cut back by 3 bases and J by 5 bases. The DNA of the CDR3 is TGCAGCGTTGATTTGCGGGAGTTAGATACGCAGTATTTT. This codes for CSVDLRELDTQYF.

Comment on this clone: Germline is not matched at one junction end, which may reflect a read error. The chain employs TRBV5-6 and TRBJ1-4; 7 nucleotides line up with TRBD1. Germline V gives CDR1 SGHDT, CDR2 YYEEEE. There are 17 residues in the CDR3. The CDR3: CASSLAGWTGTSEKLFF. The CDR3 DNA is TGTGCCAGCAGCTTGGCTGGGTGGACAGGTACTAGTGAAAAACTGTTTTTT.

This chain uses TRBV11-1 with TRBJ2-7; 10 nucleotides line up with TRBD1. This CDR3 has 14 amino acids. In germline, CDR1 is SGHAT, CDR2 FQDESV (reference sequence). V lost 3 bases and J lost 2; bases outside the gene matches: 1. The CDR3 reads CASSLDRGTYEQYF. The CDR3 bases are TGTGCCAGCAGCTTGGACAGGGGGACCTACGAGCAGTACTTC.

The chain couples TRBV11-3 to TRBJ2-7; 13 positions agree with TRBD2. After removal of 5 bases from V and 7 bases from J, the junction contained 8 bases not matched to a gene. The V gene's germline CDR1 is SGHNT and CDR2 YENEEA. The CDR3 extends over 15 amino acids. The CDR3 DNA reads TGTGCCAGCAGCCCCCGGACTAGCGGGAGTGGAGAGCAGTACTTC. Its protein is CASSPRTSGSGEQYF.

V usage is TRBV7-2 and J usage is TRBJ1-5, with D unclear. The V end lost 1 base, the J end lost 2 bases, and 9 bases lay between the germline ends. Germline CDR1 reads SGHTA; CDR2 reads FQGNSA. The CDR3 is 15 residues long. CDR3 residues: CASSLGSTGNQPQHF. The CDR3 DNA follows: TGTGCCAGCAGCTTAGGATCCACTGGCAATCAGCCCCAGCATTTT.

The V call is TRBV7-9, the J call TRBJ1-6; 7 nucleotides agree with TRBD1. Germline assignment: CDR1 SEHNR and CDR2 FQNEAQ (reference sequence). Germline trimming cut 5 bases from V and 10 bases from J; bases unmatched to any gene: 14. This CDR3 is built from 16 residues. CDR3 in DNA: TGTGCCAGCAGCAGCACCTACAGGGGCTTCGGATCACCCCTCCACTTT. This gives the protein CASSSTYRGFGSPLHF. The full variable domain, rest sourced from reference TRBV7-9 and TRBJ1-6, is DTGVSQNPRHKITKRGQNVTFRCDPISEHNRLYWYRQTLGQGPEFLTYFQNEAQLEKSRLLSDRFSAERPKGSFSTLEIQRTEQGDSAMYLCASSSTYRGFGSPLHFGNGTRLTVT.

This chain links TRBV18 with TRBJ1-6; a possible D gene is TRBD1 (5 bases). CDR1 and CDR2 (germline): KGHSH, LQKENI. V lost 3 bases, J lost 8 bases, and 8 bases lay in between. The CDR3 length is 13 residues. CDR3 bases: TGTGCCAGCTCACCTCAGGGTTATTCACCCCTCCACTTT. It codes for CASSPQGYSPLHF.

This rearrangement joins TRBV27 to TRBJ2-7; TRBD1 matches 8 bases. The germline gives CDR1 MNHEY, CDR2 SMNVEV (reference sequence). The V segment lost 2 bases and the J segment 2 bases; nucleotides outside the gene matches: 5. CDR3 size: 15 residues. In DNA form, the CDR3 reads TGTGCCAGCAGTTTAGGGACGACAGGGGCCTACGAGCAGTACTTC. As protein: CASSLGTTGAYEQYF.

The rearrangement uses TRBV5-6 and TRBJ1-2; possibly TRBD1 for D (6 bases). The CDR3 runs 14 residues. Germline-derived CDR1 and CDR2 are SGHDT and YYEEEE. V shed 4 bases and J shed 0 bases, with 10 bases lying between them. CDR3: CASSLTGTNYGYTF. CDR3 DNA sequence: TGTGCCAGCAGCCTTACAGGGACTAACTATGGCTACACCTTC.

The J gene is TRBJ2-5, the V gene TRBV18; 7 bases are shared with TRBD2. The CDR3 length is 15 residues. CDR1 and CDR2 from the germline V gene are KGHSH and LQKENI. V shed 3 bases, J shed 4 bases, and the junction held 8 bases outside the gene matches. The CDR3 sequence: CASSPAGERGETQYF. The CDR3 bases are TGTGCCAGCTCACCCGCGGGGGAAAGGGGAGAGACCCAGTACTTC.

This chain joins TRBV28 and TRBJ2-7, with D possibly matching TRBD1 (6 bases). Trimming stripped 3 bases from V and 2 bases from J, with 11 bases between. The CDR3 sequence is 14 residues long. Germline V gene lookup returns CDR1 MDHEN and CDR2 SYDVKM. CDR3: CASSLRQGTYEQYF. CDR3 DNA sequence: TGTGCCAGCAGTTTGAGGCAGGGGACCTACGAGCAGTACTTC.

CDR3 DNA: TGTGCCAGCAGCTTTTTCGGACAGGGATCGAGCTACACCTTC. It translates to CASSFFGQGSSYTF. This chain links TRBV5-6 with TRBJ1-2; 8 bases are a match to TRBD1. With V trimmed by 2 bases and J by 9 bases, 9 bases remained unmatched. The CDR3 length is 14 residues. The germline gives CDR1 SGHDT, CDR2 YYEEEE.

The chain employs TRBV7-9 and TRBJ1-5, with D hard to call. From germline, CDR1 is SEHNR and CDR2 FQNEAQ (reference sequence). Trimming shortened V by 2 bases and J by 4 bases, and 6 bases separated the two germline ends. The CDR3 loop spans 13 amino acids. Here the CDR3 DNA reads TGTGCCAGCAGCTTATCCCTAAATCAGCCCCAGCATTTT. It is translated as CASSLSLNQPQHF.

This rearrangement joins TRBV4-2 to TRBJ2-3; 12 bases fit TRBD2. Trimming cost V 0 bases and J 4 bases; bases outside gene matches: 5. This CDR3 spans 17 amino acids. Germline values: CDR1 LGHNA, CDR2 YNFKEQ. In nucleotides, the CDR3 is TGTGCCAGCAGCCAAGATTTGCGGACTAGCGGGGCAGATACGCAGTATTTT. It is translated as CASSQDLRTSGADTQYF.

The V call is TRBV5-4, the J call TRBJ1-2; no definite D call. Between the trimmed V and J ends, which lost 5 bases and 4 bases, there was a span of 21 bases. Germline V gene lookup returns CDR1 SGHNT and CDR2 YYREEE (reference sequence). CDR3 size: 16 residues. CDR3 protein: CASSSGGWGVGYGYTF. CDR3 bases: TGTGCCAGCAGTTCTGGAGGGTGGGGTGTTGGCTATGGCTACACCTTC.

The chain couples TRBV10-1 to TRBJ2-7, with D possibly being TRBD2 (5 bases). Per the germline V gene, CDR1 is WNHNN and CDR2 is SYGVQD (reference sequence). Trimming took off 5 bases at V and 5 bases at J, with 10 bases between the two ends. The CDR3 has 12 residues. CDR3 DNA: TGCGCCAGCAGTCCCATCGGGGACGAGCAGTACTTC. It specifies CASSPIGDEQYF.

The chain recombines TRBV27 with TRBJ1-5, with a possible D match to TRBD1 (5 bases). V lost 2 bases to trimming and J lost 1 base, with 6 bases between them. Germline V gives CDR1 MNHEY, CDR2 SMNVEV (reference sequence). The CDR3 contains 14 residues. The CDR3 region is CASSLAGSNQPQHF. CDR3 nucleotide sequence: TGTGCCAGCAGTTTAGCAGGGAGCAATCAGCCCCAGCATTTT.